This T cell receptor beta chain came from a study of blood T cell repertoires in COVID-19. Study in general: Sites in the United States, Italy and Spain provided acute and convalescent COVID-19 samples. PBMCs, B-cell-depleted T cells, or T cells were the source of the cDNA or gDNA that made up the material.

The CDR3 is made up of 17 amino acids. In the authors' workflow: Estimates of nucleated cell counts were drawn from the amplification of reference gene primers. Sequencing was performed with immunoSEQ multiplex PCR; in TCRdb, only in-frame clones are kept and a portion is missing. V, J and clone size are those of that table, while D and trimming were read from the DNA. The data hold some 98,000 clones, with 70% to 85% observed a single time. The chain links TRBV7-5 to TRBJ2-2; the table assigns TRBD1, which was not confirmed against the DNA. TRBV7-5 is recorded as a pseudogene. The sequenced material came from peripheral blood. The source of this sequence is a man in his 60s with acute or convalescent COVID-19. The CDR3 loop is CARSLYLDRGMIGELFF. CDR3 nucleotide sequence: TGTGCCAGAAGCTTATACCTCGACAGGGGGATGATCGGGGAGCTGTTTTTT.